A selection of T cell receptor beta chains follows, all from one sample in a study of OX40 agonist ivuxolimab in advanced cancers. Repertoires were generated with immunoSEQ multiplex PCR, while TCRdb's copy carries only in-frame clones and drops some. The data contain 65,000 to 90,000 clones, 91% of them singletons. The sample was CD4+ or CD8+ T cells sorted from blood, taken in a trial of the OX40 agonist ivuxolimab. These receptors were taken from an adult with an advanced solid tumor such as melanoma, head and neck, liver or kidney cancer. Each CDR3 is given with its conserved first and last residue. D genes are given only for firm matches. Some rows have no size entry. The others give once, few or many, or a class for an expanded clone.

d_gene,abundance,j_gene,v_gene,CDR3nt,CDR3aa
-,few,TRBJ1-3,TRBV30,TGTGCCTGGAGTACAGGGTTTGACACCATATATTTT,CAWSTGFDTIYF
-,few,TRBJ2-2,TRBV5-6,TGTGCCAGCAGCTCCCTGACAGGAACGAACACCGGGGAGCTGTTTTTT,CASSSLTGTNTGELFF
TRBD2,-,TRBJ2-1,TRBV28,TGTGCCAGCAGTTCCAGACTAGCGACCTACAATGAGCAGTTCTTC,CASSSRLATYNEQFF
-,-,TRBJ2-7,TRBV7-2,TGTGCCAGCAGCTTAGCGGAGAGCTCCTACGAGCAGTACTTC,CASSLAESSYEQYF
-,few,TRBJ2-7,TRBV6-6,TGTGCCAGCAGCGACCAACGGACTTTTACCTACGAGCAGTACTTC,CASSDQRTFTYEQYF
TRBD2,-,TRBJ2-1,TRBV4-2,TGTGCCAGCAGCCAAGATCTAGCGGGAGGGGGGTACAATGAGCAGTTCTTC,CASSQDLAGGGYNEQFF
TRBD2,few,TRBJ2-2,TRBV5-4,TGTGCCAGCAGCTTGTCCCGGGGGGGATGGGCCGGGGAGCTGTTTTTT,CASSLSRGGWAGELFF
-,once,TRBJ2-5,TRBV28,TGTGCCAGCAGTTCTTCTAAGAAGGTGACCCAGTACTTC,CASSSSKKVTQYF
-,-,TRBJ2-7,TRBV30,TGTGCCTGGAGGCCACCGGCCCTAGAGCAGTACTTC,CAWRPPALEQYF
TRBD1,-,TRBJ2-6,TRBV19,TGTGCCAGTGACAGGGGTGGCGGGGCCAACGTCCTGACTTTC,CASDRGGGANVLTF
TRBD2,-,TRBJ2-7,TRBV4-2,TGTGCCAGCAGCCAAGGGAATAGCGGGATCTACGAGCAGTACTTC,CASSQGNSGIYEQYF
TRBD1,once,TRBJ2-7,TRBV28,TGTGCCAGCTACGGACAGGCTAATATCCCCTACGAGCAGTACTTC,CASYGQANIPYEQYF
TRBD1,-,TRBJ2-1,TRBV9,TGTGCCAGCAGCGGCCTAGGGGGCCCCTACAATGAGCAGTTCTTC,CASSGLGGPYNEQFF
TRBD2,once,TRBJ2-1,TRBV18,TGTGCCAGCTCACCCCTCAGACTAGCGGGTAGCTCCTACAATGAGCAGTTCTTC,CASSPLRLAGSSYNEQFF
TRBD2,-,TRBJ2-3,TRBV10-3,TGTGCCATCCTGGGGACTAGTGGAAATACGCAGTATTTT,CAILGTSGNTQYF
-,few,TRBJ2-2,TRBV5-4,TGTGCCAGCAGCTGGCGGGGGGAGCTGTTTTTT,CASSWRGELFF
TRBD1,-,TRBJ2-7,TRBV19,TGTGCCAGTAAACCCGTCGACAGGGGACCCTACGAGCAGTACTTC,CASKPVDRGPYEQYF